This TCR beta chain appears in the sequencing data of a study of cytomegalovirus exposure and HLA in healthy donors. The donors were healthy bone marrow donors. Overall study findings and caveats: In a later analysis, several top co-occurrence clusters appeared linked to parvovirus B19, influenza, CMV and Epstein-Barr virus.

Researchers ran the PCR with 60 Vbeta and 13 Jbeta primers. The table came from immunoSEQ multiplex PCR; TCRdb's copy has only in-frame clones and leaves some out. The profile shows some 96,000 clones, 60% to 75% of them singletons. Comment on this clone: Its cognate antigen is unknown.

This receptor was taken from a man in his sixties in good health and CMV-seronegative. Sequencing was done on a sample of PBMCs.

CDR3 loop: CASKRGQGIGTEAFF. In nucleotides, the CDR3 is TGCGCCAGCAAAAGAGGACAGGGAATAGGGACTGAAGCTTTCTTT. V gene TRBV10-2 combines with J gene TRBJ1-1; 8 positions match TRBD1. V lost 7 bases to trimming and J lost 5 bases; unmatched junction nucleotides: 12. CDR1 WSHSY and CDR2 SAAADI come from the germline V gene. The CDR3 runs 15 residues.